The clone carrying this TCR beta chain counts as large. Its antigen is unidentified. Cultured CD4+ T-cell DNA underwent Oncomine TCR Beta short-read sequencing. Each CDR3 protein gets one entry after TCRdb re-called the PCR reads with MiXCR. The profile covers about 10,000 distinct CDR3 sequences, with more than 45% appearing a single time and roughly 18% taken by the ten largest. The data derive from a study of vaccination and CD4 T cells after COVID-19. Study-wide context: Overlapping spike peptides of SARS-CoV-2, HCoV-NL63, HCoV-OC43 and HCoV-229E were used, and cells were stimulated with them.

The treatment denotes: roughly 10-day PBMC culture with coronavirus spike peptide pools or control peptides (ViraFEST assay). CDR3 size: 13 residues. V was trimmed by 3 bases and J by 2 bases, leaving 7 bases between them. Germline values: CDR1 SGHTA, CDR2 FQGNSA. J is TRBJ1-1 and V is TRBV7-2; D not certain. Sample: CD4+ T cells from blood, cultured in vitro. This TCR came from a human donor who had recovered from COVID-19. The CDR3 DNA sequence: TGTGCCAGCAGCTTCGACAAAAACACTGAAGCTTTCTTT. Translation gives CASSFDKNTEAFF.